A selection of T cell receptor beta chains follows, all from one sample in a study of blood T cell repertoires in COVID-19. Profiled with immunoSEQ multiplex PCR; TCRdb holds only in-frame clones, not every one. The sample lists 150,000 to 200,000 clones; about 89% were seen once. The sample comprised peripheral blood. The receptors here all came from a man younger than 30 who had recovered from COVID-19. The CDR3 runs from the conserved cysteine through the conserved F or W. A D gene is named only where the DNA matches it firmly. Rows give clone size only sometimes, using once, few, many, or a class for an expanded clone.

>TRBV5-4|TRBD2|15|TRBJ2-3|.
CASSLEVAGLDTQYF
TGTGCCAGCAGCTTGGAAGTAGCGGGGTTAGATACGCAGTATTTT
>TRBV6-5|TRBD2|16|TRBJ2-3|.
CASSSGGREKFGTQYF
TGTGCCAGCAGTTCGGGTGGGAGGGAAAAGTTCGGTACGCAGTATTTT
>TRBV6-6|TRBD1|16|TRBJ2-7|.
CASSYGGQTSSYEQYF
TGTGCCAGCAGTTACGGGGGACAGACGAGCTCCTACGAGCAGTACTTC
>TRBV7-2|TRBD2|14|TRBJ2-1|few
CASNPTSDRNEQFF
TGTGCCAGCAACCCGACTAGCGACCGCAATGAGCAGTTCTTC
>TRBV5-1|TRBD2|15|TRBJ2-1|.
CASSPGTSEGKEQFF
TGCGCCAGCAGCCCCGGGACTAGCGAGGGTAAGGAGCAGTTCTTC
>TRBV18|.|16|TRBJ1-1|.
CASSPYPDMLNTEAFF
TGTGCCAGCTCACCCTACCCCGACATGCTAAACACTGAAGCTTTCTTT
>TRBV3-1/TRBV3-2|TRBD1|15|TRBJ1-2|.
CASSQDTGGWDGYTF
TGTGCCAGCAGCCAAGATACAGGGGGGTGGGATGGCTACACCTTC
>TRBV7-2|TRBD1|16|TRBJ1-3|.
CASSPTGTGTGNTIYF
TGTGCCAGCAGCCCAACCGGGACAGGGACTGGAAACACCATATATTTT
>TRBV5-4|TRBD1|15|TRBJ2-1|once
CASSPRRQGSDEQFF
TGTGCCAGCAGCCCCCGAAGACAGGGTAGCGATGAGCAGTTCTTC
>TRBV5-1|.|14|TRBJ1-1|.
CASSLTGWDTEAFF
TGCGCCAGCAGCTTAACAGGGTGGGACACTGAAGCTTTCTTT
>TRBV18|.|15|TRBJ2-7|.
CASSPTRGGSYEQYF
TGTGCCAGCTCACCAACGAGGGGGGGGTCCTACGAGCAGTACTTC
>TRBV28|.|14|TRBJ2-4|.
CASSLEVPKNIQYF
TGTGCCAGCAGTTTGGAGGTGCCCAAAAACATTCAGTACTTC
>TRBV14|TRBD1|18|TRBJ2-2|.
CASSQEFWDSSNTGELFF
TGTGCCAGCAGCCAAGAGTTCTGGGACAGCTCGAACACCGGGGAGCTGTTTTTT
>TRBV30|.|13|TRBJ2-3|.
CAWATTSTDTQYF
TGTGCCTGGGCAACTACTAGCACAGATACGCAGTATTTT
>TRBV7-7|.|16|TRBJ2-2|.
CASSLAEGTTGGELFF
TGTGCTAGCAGCTTAGCGGAAGGGACAACCGGGGGGGAGCTGTTTTTT
>TRBV5-6|TRBD1|15|TRBJ2-7|.
CASSKRQGLGYEQYF
TGTGCCAGCAGCAAAAGACAGGGCCTCGGGTACGAGCAGTACTTC
>TRBV2|.|17|TRBJ1-5|.
CASRGPGLPSGNQPQHF
TGTGCCAGCAGGGGTCCGGGACTGCCATCAGGAAATCAGCCCCAGCATTTT
>TRBV7-6|TRBD2|15|TRBJ2-2|many
CASTREAGVTGELFF
TGTGCCAGCACCCGGGAAGCGGGAGTCACCGGGGAGCTGTTTTTT
>TRBV6-5|.|16|TRBJ2-2|.
CASSYSTALDTGELFF
TGTGCCAGCAGTTACTCGACAGCCTTAGACACCGGGGAGCTGTTTTTT
>TRBV5-1|.|13|TRBJ2-7|.
CASSLVISGEQYF
TGCGCCAGCAGCTTGGTTATTAGCGGCGAGCAGTACTTC
>TRBV3-1/TRBV3-2|TRBD1|15|TRBJ2-1|once
CASSLGQGANNEQFF
TGTGCCAGCAGCCTTGGACAGGGGGCGAACAATGAGCAGTTCTTC
>TRBV6-5|TRBD2|15|TRBJ2-1|.
CASSSSGISYNEQFF
TGTGCCAGCAGCTCTAGCGGGATCTCCTACAATGAGCAGTTCTTC
>TRBV25-1|TRBD1|13|TRBJ1-6|.
CASGGQGGSPLHF
TGTGCCAGCGGGGGACAGGGGGGATCACCCCTCCACTTT
>TRBV5-1|.|15|TRBJ2-1|.
CASSLVSGSYNEQFF
TGCGCCAGCAGCTTGGTCAGCGGCTCCTACAATGAGCAGTTCTTC
>TRBV28|.|13|TRBJ1-5|.
CASSLSPVQPQHF
TGTGCCAGCAGTTTATCCCCGGTACAGCCCCAGCATTTT
>TRBV6-5|TRBD1|12|TRBJ1-5|.
CASSSPTGGQHF
TGTGCCAGCAGTTCTCCAACAGGGGGCCAGCATTTT
>TRBV5-5|.|15|TRBJ2-1|.
CASSLTRQSYNEQFF
TGTGCCAGCAGCTTGACTAGGCAGTCCTACAATGAGCAGTTCTTC
>TRBV18|TRBD1|15|TRBJ2-1|once
CASSTGQASYNEQFF
TGTGCCAGCTCAACCGGACAGGCATCCTACAATGAGCAGTTCTTC
>TRBV12-3/TRBV12-4|TRBD1|12|TRBJ2-1|.
CASSARQGSQFF
TGTGCCAGCAGTGCCCGACAGGGATCTCAGTTCTTC
>TRBV27|TRBD1|16|TRBJ2-3|.
CASSSFPGTGRDTQYF
TGTGCCAGCAGTTCGTTCCCTGGGACAGGGAGGGATACGCAGTATTTT
>TRBV13|TRBD2|16|TRBJ2-3|.
CASSLREAGFPDTQYF
TGTGCCAGCAGCTTAAGAGAAGCGGGATTCCCAGATACGCAGTATTTT
>TRBV9|.|15|TRBJ2-2|.
CASSVAQGSTGELFF
TGTGCCAGCAGCGTAGCTCAGGGGAGCACCGGGGAGCTGTTTTTT
>TRBV5-5|TRBD1|15|TRBJ1-5|.
CASSFQGANNQPQHF
TGTGCCAGCAGCTTCCAGGGGGCTAACAATCAGCCCCAGCATTTT
>TRBV9|.|16|TRBJ2-2|.
CASSPGADRNTGELFF
TGTGCCAGCAGCCCGGGAGCAGACAGGAACACCGGGGAGCTGTTTTTT
>TRBV6-5|TRBD2|13|TRBJ2-1|once
CASNRAGRGEQFF
TGTGCCAGCAACCGAGCGGGGCGTGGTGAGCAGTTCTTC
>TRBV23-1|TRBD1|15|TRBJ1-2|.
CASSPPGQGPEGYTF
TGCGCCAGCAGTCCCCCGGGACAGGGGCCGGAGGGCTACACCTTC
>TRBV2|TRBD1|14|TRBJ1-4|.
CASRSGTEGWKLFF
TGTGCCAGCCGGTCAGGGACAGAGGGGTGGAAACTGTTTTTT
>TRBV19|.|16|TRBJ1-5|.
CATRREALISNQPQHF
TGTGCCACCCGGCGGGAGGCTCTAATTAGCAATCAGCCCCAGCATTTT
>TRBV13|.|13|TRBJ1-1|.
CASSPDRSTEAFF
TGTGCCAGCAGCCCCGACAGATCCACTGAAGCTTTCTTT
>TRBV9|.|14|TRBJ1-6|.
CASSSGIYNSPLHF
TGTGCCAGCAGCTCCGGGATTTATAATTCACCCCTCCACTTT
>TRBV5-6|.|16|TRBJ1-5|.
CASSSLGGLSNQPQHF
TGTGCCAGCAGCTCCCTCGGAGGTCTTAGCAATCAGCCCCAGCATTTT
>TRBV15|TRBD2|17|TRBJ2-3|.
CATSRGPSGRSTNTQYF
TGTGCCACCAGCAGAGGACCTAGCGGGAGATCGACCAATACGCAGTATTTT
>TRBV24-1|.|13|TRBJ2-7|.
CATSPSEGYEQYF
TGTGCCACCAGCCCCTCGGAGGGGTACGAGCAGTACTTC
>TRBV5-8|TRBD1|15|TRBJ2-7|few
CASSYRDREPYEQYF
TGTGCCAGCAGCTACCGGGACAGGGAGCCCTACGAGCAGTACTTC
>TRBV19|TRBD2|14|TRBJ2-3|once
CATRPAGGGDTQYF
TGTGCCACCAGGCCGGCGGGAGGAGGGGATACGCAGTATTTT
>TRBV20-1|.|11|TRBJ1-2|.
CSAAGGYGYTF
TGCAGTGCCGCCGGTGGCTATGGCTACACCTTC
>TRBV4-1|.|16|TRBJ1-6|.
CASSQFWELNNSPLHF
TGCGCCAGCAGCCAATTCTGGGAGTTGAATAATTCACCCCTCCACTTT
>TRBV13|TRBD2|16|TRBJ2-1|.
CASSGRTSVSYNEQFF
TGTGCCAGCAGCGGGAGGACTAGCGTCTCCTACAATGAGCAGTTCTTC
>TRBV10-1|.|15|TRBJ1-1|.
CASSRSAGLNTEAFF
TGCGCCAGCAGTCGTTCGGCAGGGCTGAACACTGAAGCTTTCTTT
>TRBV2|.|14|TRBJ1-1|.
CASRSDRQNTEAFF
TGTGCCAGCAGGTCCGACAGGCAGAACACTGAAGCTTTCTTT